A single sample gave rise to the 4 T cell receptor beta chains below, sequenced in a study of post-analysis software for immune sequencing data. Study-level findings and limits: Four to six TRBV segments appeared more often in patients than in controls, and TRBV5-6, TRBV5-1 and TRBV20-1 were among these.

TCR beta libraries were prepared from cDNA with unique molecular identifiers. TCRdb reprocessed the PCR reads via MiXCR and lists one record per CDR3 protein. The sample holds 740,000 or so distinct CDR3 sequences, about 53% seen once. Their specific antigens are unknown. Sequencing was performed on blood. The receptors originated from a girl aged 10 to 17 with multiple sclerosis.

The CDR3 region has the DNA TGTGCCAGCAGCAACCTTACAGGGAGCTCCTACAATGAGCAGTTCTTC. Amino acid sequence: CASSNLTGSSYNEQFF. J is TRBJ2-1 and V is TRBV13; D is possibly TRBD1 (6 bases). This CDR3 is 16 amino acids long. V was trimmed by 5 bases and J by 0 bases, leaving 14 bases between them. Germline values: CDR1 PRHDT, CDR2 FYEKMQ (reference sequence).

The gene calls are TRBV7-6 and TRBJ2-3; D remains unclear. V was trimmed by 2 bases and J by 5 bases, leaving 11 bases between them. Germline CDR1 is SGHVS and CDR2 is FNYEAQ. This CDR3 comprises 14 residues. CDR3 loop: CASSLRRPRDTQYF. The CDR3 DNA is TGTGCCAGCAGCTTAAGGCGACCGAGAGATACGCAGTATTTT.

In its sample, this clonotype was seen once. The chain uses TRBV25-1 and TRBJ1-2; D is uncertain. Germline lookup yields CDR1 MGHDK and CDR2 SYGVNS. The CDR3 covers 15 residues. V was trimmed by 3 bases and J by 2 bases, leaving 13 bases between them. This chain's CDR3 is CASSDSFSANYGYTF. In DNA, the CDR3 is TGTGCCAGCAGTGATTCGTTCAGCGCGAACTATGGCTACACCTTC.

The chain couples TRBV27 to TRBJ2-7, with D uncertain. The J call may be wrong; the DNA end is better matched by TRBJ2-5. The V gene's germline CDR1 is MNHEY and CDR2 SMNVEV (reference sequence). This CDR3 is 13 amino acids long. CDR3 nucleotides: TGTGCCAGCGCAGGCTCAAGGTGGGAGACCCAGTACTTC. Protein: CASAGSRWETQYF.